This T cell receptor (beta chain) was sequenced for a study of regulatory T cells in long-lasting Graves disease. General study points: The TCR repertoire of persistent Graves' patients was less diverse than that of newly diagnosed ones. The work looked only at peripheral blood and did not look at thyroid tissue.

The germline V gene encodes CDR1 SGHNT and CDR2 YENEEA. The CDR3 loop spans 14 amino acids. Trimming removed 3 bases from V and 10 bases from J, with 15 bases in between. To make TCR beta libraries, researchers used iRepertoire HTBI primers and Arm-PCR of CDR3 regions. TCRdb re-derived calls from the multiplex PCR reads in MiXCR, one entry per CDR3 protein. The sample consists of roughly 260,000 distinct CDR3 sequences, 15% to 20% of them appearing once. This clonotype was observed at least ten times. Its antigen is currently unknown. Documented time point: newly diagnosed GD, antithyroid drugs for less than 3 months. The TCR library was made from RNA extracted from PBMCs. This sample was shared with a second study, whose subject was T cells in Graves' hyperthyroidism and ophthalmopathy. That report notes: Also found in blood were most expanded thyroid clonotypes above 0.001.

Sequenced material: peripheral blood mononuclear cells (PBMCs), taken at new diagnosis, from a patient treated with antithyroid drugs. This receptor was taken from a woman younger than 45 with Graves disease. The chain is built from TRBV11-3 and TRBJ1-4; D may be TRBD1 (6 bases). DNA of the CDR3: TGTGCCAGCAGCTTTAATCGACAGGCCGGAAAACTGTTTTTT. It encodes CASSFNRQAGKLFF.